Sequencing of this T cell receptor (beta chain) was carried out in a study of pediatric ulcerative colitis. Study outcomes and limitations: Rectal repertoires separated controls, mild-moderate and acute severe colitis. Repertoires came from total lymphocyte DNA, so rare subsets like regulatory T cells may be missed.

There are 14 residues in the CDR3. The V end was cut by 4 bases, the J end by 2 bases, with 13 bases between. Germline V lookup: CDR1 SGHRS, CDR2 YFSETQ. The assay was run at survey level. The assay was immunoSEQ multiplex PCR, and TCRdb's table has in-frame clones only and misses some. Counted here are about 22,000 clones, about 71% occurring once; the ten biggest clones make up around 16%. Comments on this clone: Its antigen is undetermined.

During colonoscopy, one to two rectal pinch biopsies were collected. The chain combines TRBV5-1 with TRBJ2-7; D may be TRBD2 (5 bases). The sequence derives from a boy younger than 18 with severe ulcerative colitis. Sequencing input: gut tissue. In nucleotides, the CDR3 is TGCGCCAGCAGCCCGGGCGGGCCAACCTACGAGCAGTACTTC. The encoded protein is CASSPGGPTYEQYF. Full variable domain (remainder filled in from reference TRBV5-1 and TRBJ2-7): KAGVTQTPRYLIKTRGQQVTLSCSPISGHRSVSWYQQTPGQGLQFLFEYFSETQRNKGNFPGRFSGRQFSNSRSEMNVSTLELGDSALYLCASSPGGPTYEQYFGPGTRLTVT.